This is a list of T cell receptor beta chains from one sample in a study of cytomegalovirus exposure and HLA in healthy donors. Only in-frame clones appear in the TCRdb table, and some are missing; sequencing was by immunoSEQ multiplex PCR. Of some 130,000 clones in the sample, roughly 80% are singletons; the top ten hold over 8.5%. Sequenced: PBMCs. The receptors were sampled from a woman aged 45-60 years in good health and CMV-seropositive. Both conserved end residues are part of each CDR3. Each record gives: D gene, clone size, J gene, V gene, CDR3 DNA, CDR3 protein. A D gene is named only where the DNA matches it firmly. The size field is filled for only some rows; it gives once, few, many or a size class.

TRBD1 | - | TRBJ2-1 | TRBV9 | TGTGCCAGCAGCGTAGGACAGGGCCCCTTCAATGAGCAGTTCTTC | CASSVGQGPFNEQFF
- | - | TRBJ2-7 | TRBV4-1 | TGCGCCAGCAGCCAAGGGTTAAGGAGGGCGACGCCGGGCGAGCAGTACTTC | CASSQGLRRATPGEQYF
- | many | TRBJ1-2 | TRBV7-3 | TGTGCCAGCAGCCTGACTCCACACTATGGCTACACCTTC | CASSLTPHYGYTF
- | - | TRBJ1-2 | TRBV6-1 | TGTGCCAGCAGTGATGTGAGATCGGGGGGCTACACCTTC | CASSDVRSGGYTF
- | - | TRBJ1-5 | TRBV9 | TGTGCCAGCAGCCCAGAAGGGGCCCAAAATCAGCCCCAGCATTTT | CASSPEGAQNQPQHF
- | - | TRBJ2-5 | TRBV5-4 | TGTGCCAGCAGATCCCGGGACTCAGACCAGACCCAGTACTTC | CASRSRDSDQTQYF
- | once | TRBJ1-2 | TRBV29-1 | TGCACCGTACACAGGGAAGCTAACTATGGCTACACCTTC | CTVHREANYGYTF
- | - | TRBJ2-7 | TRBV7-9 | TGTGCCAGCAGCTGGGCGCTTGTCCCCTACGAGCAGTACTTC | CASSWALVPYEQYF
TRBD1 | - | TRBJ2-3 | TRBV7-2 | TGTGCCAGCAGCTTAGACAGGGGATCAGATGCGCAGTATTTT | CASSLDRGSDAQYF
- | - | TRBJ2-2 | TRBV30 | TGTGCCTGTAAAGAGAACGGGGAGCTGTTTTTT | CACKENGELFF
TRBD1 | - | TRBJ2-2 | TRBV29-1 | TGCAGCGTTGATAATACTGAGACAGGGGGAAACACCGGGGAGCTGTTTTTT | CSVDNTETGGNTGELFF
TRBD1 | - | TRBJ2-7 | TRBV5-4 | TGTGCCAGCAGCCGACAGGGACAGTCCTACGAGCAGTACTTC | CASSRQGQSYEQYF
TRBD1 | few | TRBJ1-1 | TRBV7-8 | TGTGCCAGCAGCCTCCAGACAGGGAGTACTGAAGCTTTCTTT | CASSLQTGSTEAFF
TRBD2 | once | TRBJ2-3 | TRBV7-2 | TGTGCCAGCAGCTTAGCGTCGCGGGGGGGCACAGATACGCAGTATTTT | CASSLASRGGTDTQYF
- | - | TRBJ1-6 | TRBV7-2 | TGTGCCAGCAGCTCGAGCTCCTATAATTCACCCCTCCACTTT | CASSSSSYNSPLHF
TRBD1 | - | TRBJ1-1 | TRBV4-2 | TGTGCCAGCAGCCAAGACGTCAGGGGGACTGAAGCTTTCTTT | CASSQDVRGTEAFF
TRBD1 | - | TRBJ2-1 | TRBV7-3 | TGTGCCAGCAGGAGGACCTTACAGGGGCGAACCACCTACAATGAGCAGTTCTTC | CASRRTLQGRTTYNEQFF
- | - | TRBJ2-2 | TRBV19 | TGTGCCAGTAGTATAACGGGGGGCGCGGACACCGGGGAGCTGTTTTTT | CASSITGGADTGELFF
- | few | TRBJ1-1 | TRBV27 | TGTGCCAGCAGTTTATTGGGACACCAAGCCCAAGCTTTCTTT | CASSLLGHQAQAFF
TRBD2 | once | TRBJ2-1 | TRBV15 | TGTGCCACCAGCAGGGACGGAGGCCTAGCGGTACGTGGTGAGCAGTTCTTC | CATSRDGGLAVRGEQFF
TRBD2 | - | TRBJ2-7 | TRBV5-1 | TGCGCCAGCAGCTTGGGCTTAGCGGGGCCCTACGAGCAATACTTC | CASSLGLAGPYEQYF
TRBD1 | - | TRBJ1-2 | TRBV5-4 | TGTGCCAGCAGCCCCTGGATATCAGGGGGAACATATGGCTACACCTTC | CASSPWISGGTYGYTF
- | few | TRBJ1-5 | TRBV19 | TGTGCCAGTAGTAGTGGGGGCGCAGGCAATCAGCCCCAGCATTTT | CASSSGGAGNQPQHF
- | - | TRBJ1-4 | TRBV28 | TGTGCCAGCGAGCTGCAGGGAGGGCAGGCTAATGAAAAACTGTTTTTT | CASELQGGQANEKLFF
- | - | TRBJ2-3 | TRBV6-6 | TGTGCCAGCAGTTACCGGGAACCGGGGGATACGCAGTATTTT | CASSYREPGDTQYF
TRBD1 | - | TRBJ2-7 | TRBV7-9 | TGTGCCAGCAGCTTCACTACAGGGGTGGGACCCTACGAGCAGTACTTC | CASSFTTGVGPYEQYF
- | - | TRBJ1-1 | TRBV30 | TGTGCCTGGAGTCCCCCGCATGGGGCCACTGAAGCTTTCTTT | CAWSPPHGATEAFF
TRBD1 | - | TRBJ2-7 | TRBV7-9 | TGTGCCAGCAGCTTCCCGGGACAGGGGGCCAACGAGCAGTACTTC | CASSFPGQGANEQYF
TRBD1 | - | TRBJ1-2 | TRBV7-2 | TGTGCCAGCAGCCCAGGGACAGGTGAGCCGGGGATCTATGGCTACACCTTC | CASSPGTGEPGIYGYTF
TRBD1 | - | TRBJ1-6 | TRBV7-9 | TGTTCCAGCAGCCCTCGAACGGGACAGGGTAATTCACCCCTCCACTTT | CSSSPRTGQGNSPLHF
TRBD2 | once | TRBJ2-5 | TRBV6-5 | TGTGCCAGCCGTAGGAGCGGGGGACGAGAGACCCAGTACTTC | CASRRSGGRETQYF
- | - | TRBJ2-5 | TRBV14 | TGTGCCAGCAGCCAAGCCCTAGGCCCACAAGAGACCCAGTACTTC | CASSQALGPQETQYF
TRBD2 | - | TRBJ2-3 | TRBV30 | TGTGCCTGGAGTGTTTCAGCGGGGGTGATCGAGTATTTT | CAWSVSAGVIEYF
TRBD2 | - | TRBJ2-3 | TRBV5-1 | TGCGCCAGCAGCTTGGGGACTAGCGGGGGAGTAACAGATACGCAGTATTTT | CASSLGTSGGVTDTQYF
TRBD2 | - | TRBJ2-5 | TRBV2 | TGTGCCAGCAGTGGGACTAGCGGGGGGAAGAAGACCCAGTACTTC | CASSGTSGGKKTQYF
TRBD1 | - | TRBJ1-5 | TRBV6-1 | TGTGCCAGCAGGGAACGGACAGGGCCTCTAGGTCAGCCCCAGCATTTT | CASRERTGPLGQPQHF
TRBD1 | - | TRBJ1-5 | TRBV7-2 | TGTGCCAGCAGCTATCGGACAGGCGGGGATCAGCCCCAGCATTTT | CASSYRTGGDQPQHF
- | few | TRBJ2-7 | TRBV2 | TGTGCCAGCAGTGAATCCCGGGGCTACGAGCAGTACTTC | CASSESRGYEQYF
- | - | TRBJ1-5 | TRBV19 | TGTGCCAGTAACTCACGGGGGAATAGCAATCAGCCCCAGCATTTT | CASNSRGNSNQPQHF
TRBD2 | - | TRBJ2-3 | TRBV4-2 | TGTGCCAGCAGCCAAGATCAGGAGCGGGGGTACACAGATACGCAGTATTTT | CASSQDQERGYTDTQYF
- | - | TRBJ1-3 | TRBV5-1 | TGCGCCAGCAGCTATGGCAGGGCCCTGCCACCGACAAACGGAAACACCATATATTTT | CASSYGRALPPTNGNTIYF